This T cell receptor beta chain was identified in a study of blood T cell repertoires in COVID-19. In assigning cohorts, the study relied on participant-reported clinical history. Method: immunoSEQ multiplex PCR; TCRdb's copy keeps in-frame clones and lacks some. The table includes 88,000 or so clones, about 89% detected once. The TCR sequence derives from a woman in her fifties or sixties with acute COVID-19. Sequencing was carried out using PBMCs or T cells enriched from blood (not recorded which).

The CDR3 DNA follows: TGTGCCAGCAGCGGCGGGACAGGGTTCACTGAAGCTTTCTTT. This translates into CASSGGTGFTEAFF. The chain recombines TRBV11-3 with TRBJ1-1; 9 bases agree with TRBD1. Germline CDR1 and CDR2: SGHNT and YENEEA. The CDR3 totals 14 residues. Trimming at V came to 5 bases and at J to 4 bases, leaving 5 bases not matched to a gene. The full variable domain, completed using reference TRBV11-3 and TRBJ1-1, is EAGVVQSPRYKIIEKKQPVAFWCNPISGHNTLYWYLQNLGQGPELLIRYENEEAVDDSQLPKDRFSAERLKGVDSTLKIQPAELGDSAVYLCASSGGTGFTEAFFGQGTRLTVV.